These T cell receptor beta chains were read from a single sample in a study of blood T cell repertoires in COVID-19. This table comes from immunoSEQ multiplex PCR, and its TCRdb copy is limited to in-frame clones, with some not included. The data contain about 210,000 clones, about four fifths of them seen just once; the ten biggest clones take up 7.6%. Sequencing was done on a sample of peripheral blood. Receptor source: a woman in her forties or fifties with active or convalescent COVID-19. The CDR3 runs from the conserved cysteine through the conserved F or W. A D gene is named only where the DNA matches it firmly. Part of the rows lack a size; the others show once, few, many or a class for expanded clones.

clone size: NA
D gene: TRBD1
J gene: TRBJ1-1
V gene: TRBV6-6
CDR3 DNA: TGTGCCAGCAGGAGGACAGGGGCGACCACTGAAGCTTTCTTT
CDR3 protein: CASRRTGATTEAFF

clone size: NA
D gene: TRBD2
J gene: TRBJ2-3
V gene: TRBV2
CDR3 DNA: TGTGCCAGCAGCGGGACTAGCGGTAGCACAGATACGCAGTATTTT
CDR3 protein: CASSGTSGSTDTQYF

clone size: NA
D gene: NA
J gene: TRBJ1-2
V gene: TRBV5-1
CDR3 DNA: TGCGCCAGCAGCTTGAGGCAGGGGTGGGGCTACACCTTC
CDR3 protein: CASSLRQGWGYTF

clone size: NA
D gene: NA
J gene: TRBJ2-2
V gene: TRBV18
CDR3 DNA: TGTGCCAGCTCACCACCGGCTAGCGGGGAGCTGTTTTTT
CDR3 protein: CASSPPASGELFF

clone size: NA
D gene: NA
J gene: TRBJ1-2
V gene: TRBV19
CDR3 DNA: TGTGCCAGTAAAAAGACAGACAACTATGGCTACACCTTC
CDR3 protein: CASKKTDNYGYTF

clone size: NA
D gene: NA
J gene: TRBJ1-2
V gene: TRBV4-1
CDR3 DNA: TGCGCCAGCAGCCAAGACGAGGGCGGCTACACCTTC
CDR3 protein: CASSQDEGGYTF

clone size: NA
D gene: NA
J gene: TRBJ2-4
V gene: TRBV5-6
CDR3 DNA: TGTGCCAGCAGCTTGTGGCTTAGGACAGAGCTAGCCAAAAACATTCAGTACTTC
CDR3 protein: CASSLWLRTELAKNIQYF

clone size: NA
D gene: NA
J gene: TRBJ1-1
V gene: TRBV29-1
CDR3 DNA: TGCAGCGTTTCCCCAAGGGCAGGGACTGAAGCTTTCTTT
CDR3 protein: CSVSPRAGTEAFF

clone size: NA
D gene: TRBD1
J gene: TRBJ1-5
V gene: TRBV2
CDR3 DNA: TGTGCCAGCAGTGAAGGGGGACAGGGCCCGCCCCAGCATTTT
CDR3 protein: CASSEGGQGPPQHF

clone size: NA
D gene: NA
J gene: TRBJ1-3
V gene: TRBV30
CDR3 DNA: TGTGCCTGGAGTGAAGGGGTCTCCAGCTCTGGAAACACCATATATTTT
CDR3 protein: CAWSEGVSSSGNTIYF

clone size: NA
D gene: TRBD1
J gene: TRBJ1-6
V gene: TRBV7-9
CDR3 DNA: TGTGCCAGCAGCTTGCGCACAGGGGAGAACCCACCCCTCCACTTT
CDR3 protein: CASSLRTGENPPLHF

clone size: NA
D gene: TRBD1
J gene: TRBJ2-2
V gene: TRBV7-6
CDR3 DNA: TGTGCCAGCAGCCTCAGACAGGGGAGCACCGGGGAGCTGTTTTTT
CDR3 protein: CASSLRQGSTGELFF

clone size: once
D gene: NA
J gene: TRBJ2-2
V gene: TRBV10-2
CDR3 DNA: TGCGCCAGCAGCTACCCGGGGAGCTACACCGGGGAGCTGTTTTTT
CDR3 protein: CASSYPGSYTGELFF

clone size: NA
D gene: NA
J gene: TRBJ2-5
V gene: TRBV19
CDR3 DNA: TGTGCCAGTAGTATAGCCCCCCTAAAGACCCAGTACTTC
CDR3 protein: CASSIAPLKTQYF

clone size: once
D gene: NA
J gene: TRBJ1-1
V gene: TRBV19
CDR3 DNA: TGTGCCAGTAGAACACGCGAGGGGAGGGGGAACACTGAAGCTTTCTTT
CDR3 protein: CASRTREGRGNTEAFF

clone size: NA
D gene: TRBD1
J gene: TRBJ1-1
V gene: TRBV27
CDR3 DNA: TGTGCCAGCAGACGGACAGGATCGAACACTGAAGCTTTCTTT
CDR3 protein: CASRRTGSNTEAFF

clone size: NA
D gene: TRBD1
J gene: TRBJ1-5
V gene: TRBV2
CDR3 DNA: TGTGCCAGCAGTGGGACAGGGCGACAGCCCCAGCATTTT
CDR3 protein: CASSGTGRQPQHF

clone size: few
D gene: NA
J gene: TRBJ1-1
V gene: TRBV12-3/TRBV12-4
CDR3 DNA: TGTGCCAGCAGTTTGAGGGTGAACACTGAAGCTTTCTTT
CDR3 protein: CASSLRVNTEAFF

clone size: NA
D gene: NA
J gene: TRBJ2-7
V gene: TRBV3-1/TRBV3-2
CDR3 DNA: TGTGCCAGCAGCCAAGTCGCCTACGAGCAGTACTTC
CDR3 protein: CASSQVAYEQYF

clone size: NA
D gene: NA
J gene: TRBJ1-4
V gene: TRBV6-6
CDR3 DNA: TGTGCCAGCAGTTCGGAGCTTTCGGGACACGAAAAACTGTTTTTT
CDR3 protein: CASSSELSGHEKLFF

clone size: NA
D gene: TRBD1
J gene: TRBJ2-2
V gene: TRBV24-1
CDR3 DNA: TGTGCCACCAGTGACCCGGGACAGACCACCGGGGAGCTGTTTTTT
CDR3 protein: CATSDPGQTTGELFF

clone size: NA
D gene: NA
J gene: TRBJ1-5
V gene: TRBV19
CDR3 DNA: TGTGCCAGTAGTATCAGCGAGTGGGAGCCCCAGCATTTT
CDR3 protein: CASSISEWEPQHF